The sequence of this T cell receptor beta chain was determined in a study of neurological immune-mediated disorders. Study observations and caveats: The multiple sclerosis repertoire cluster showed no association with any clinical or MRI feature. The authors stated that larger cohorts are needed. The phylogenetic placement of 18 of 34 multiple sclerosis patients' repertoires in one related-CDR3 cluster constitutes a possible signature.

The length of the CDR3 is 13 residues. Trimming removed 6 bases from V and 1 base from J, with 12 bases in between. Germline loops: CDR1 DFQATT, CDR2 SNEGSKA (reference sequence). The authors produced cDNA by 5'RACE using 10-nucleotide random UMIs. Each CDR3 protein is one row after TCRdb ran MiXCR on the 5' RACE reads. The data hold around 62,000 distinct CDR3 sequences, with around 4% observed a single time. This clonotype was counted at least ten times. Its antigen remains unidentified. Sample: PBMCs. This TCR came from a man in his fifties with multiple sclerosis. The V call is TRBV20-1, the J call TRBJ2-5; D is possibly TRBD1 (6 bases). The CDR3: CSASTGLQETQYF. The CDR3 nucleotides read TGCAGTGCGTCGACAGGCCTCCAAGAGACCCAGTACTTC.